Listed below are T cell receptor beta chains from one sample, sequenced in a study of shared clonotypes between healthy human individuals. TCRdb's copy holds only in-frame clones and misses some; the assay was immunoSEQ multiplex PCR. Among millions of clones listed, approximately 93% were seen once. Sequencing used naive CD4+ T cells from PBMCs. These receptors were taken from a man aged 18-30 years in good health. Some clones in this sample may be carry-over from other donors' samples. Each CDR3 is given with its conserved first and last residue. A D gene is named only where the DNA matches it firmly. Size values are once, few and many counts, or a class for expanded clones, and some rows have none.

v_call: TRBV5-1; j_call: TRBJ2-3; d_call: TRBD2; clone_size: once; cdr3_nt: TGCGCCAGCAGCCCAGGGACTAGCGGCGGCACAGATACGCAGTATTTT; cdr3_aa: CASSPGTSGGTDTQYF
v_call: TRBV7-3; j_call: TRBJ2-1; d_call: .; clone_size: .; cdr3_nt: TGTGCCAGCAGCACGACCACCGTGGGGTACAATGAGCAGTTCTTC; cdr3_aa: CASSTTTVGYNEQFF
v_call: TRBV15; j_call: TRBJ1-5; d_call: .; clone_size: .; cdr3_nt: TGTGCCACCAGCAGAGTGGCGGGTGCCGATCAGCCCCAGCATTTT; cdr3_aa: CATSRVAGADQPQHF
v_call: TRBV2; j_call: TRBJ2-5; d_call: .; clone_size: .; cdr3_nt: TGTGCCAGCAGTGAAACCCCCGGCCGGGAGACCCAGTACTTC; cdr3_aa: CASSETPGRETQYF
v_call: TRBV7-9; j_call: TRBJ2-3; d_call: .; clone_size: .; cdr3_nt: TGTGCCAGCAGCCGACGAGGCGGTTCAGATACGCAGTATTTT; cdr3_aa: CASSRRGGSDTQYF
v_call: TRBV28; j_call: TRBJ1-1; d_call: TRBD1; clone_size: .; cdr3_nt: TGTGCCAGCAGTCGGAGTGGACAGGGGAACACTGAAGCTTTCTTT; cdr3_aa: CASSRSGQGNTEAFF
v_call: TRBV5-4; j_call: TRBJ2-2; d_call: TRBD2; clone_size: .; cdr3_nt: TGTGCCAGCAGCTTACTAGCGACCGGGGAGCTGTTTTTT; cdr3_aa: CASSLLATGELFF
v_call: TRBV11-2; j_call: TRBJ2-1; d_call: TRBD2; clone_size: .; cdr3_nt: TGTGCCAGCAGCAGACTAGCGGGCTTGTCGTCCTACAATGAGCAGTTCTTC; cdr3_aa: CASSRLAGLSSYNEQFF
v_call: TRBV27; j_call: TRBJ1-1; d_call: .; clone_size: .; cdr3_nt: TGTGCCAGCAGTGGCCTGATAGGGAGGGCTGAAGCTTTCTTT; cdr3_aa: CASSGLIGRAEAFF
v_call: TRBV4-1; j_call: TRBJ1-4; d_call: .; clone_size: .; cdr3_nt: TGCGCCAGCAGCTCTATGGGGAATATCGATGAAAAACTGTTTTTT; cdr3_aa: CASSSMGNIDEKLFF
v_call: TRBV7-9; j_call: TRBJ2-7; d_call: TRBD2; clone_size: .; cdr3_nt: TGTGCCAGCAGCTTAGCTGCGGGAGCCTACGAGCAGTACTTC; cdr3_aa: CASSLAAGAYEQYF
v_call: TRBV28; j_call: TRBJ1-1; d_call: .; clone_size: .; cdr3_nt: TGTGCCAGCAGTCCCTGGGACCGTGAAGCTTTCTTT; cdr3_aa: CASSPWDREAFF
v_call: TRBV7-9; j_call: TRBJ2-2; d_call: .; clone_size: once; cdr3_nt: TGTGCCAGCAGCTTATTATACGGGGAGCTGTTTTTT; cdr3_aa: CASSLLYGELFF
v_call: TRBV19; j_call: TRBJ2-2; d_call: TRBD1; clone_size: .; cdr3_nt: TGTGCCAGTAGTATAAGGGGGCCCGGGGAGCTGTTTTTT; cdr3_aa: CASSIRGPGELFF
v_call: TRBV25-1; j_call: TRBJ2-1; d_call: TRBD1; clone_size: .; cdr3_nt: TGTGCCAGTGCCCAACCGGGACAGGGAAATGAGCAGTTCTTC; cdr3_aa: CASAQPGQGNEQFF
v_call: TRBV9; j_call: TRBJ1-5; d_call: .; clone_size: .; cdr3_nt: TGTGCCAGCAGCGTAGGCCCCCATAGCAATCAGCCCCAGCATTTT; cdr3_aa: CASSVGPHSNQPQHF
v_call: TRBV7-2; j_call: TRBJ2-1; d_call: .; clone_size: .; cdr3_nt: TGTGCCAGCAGCTTGGGTAGCGTTTCCTACAATGAGCAGTTCTTC; cdr3_aa: CASSLGSVSYNEQFF